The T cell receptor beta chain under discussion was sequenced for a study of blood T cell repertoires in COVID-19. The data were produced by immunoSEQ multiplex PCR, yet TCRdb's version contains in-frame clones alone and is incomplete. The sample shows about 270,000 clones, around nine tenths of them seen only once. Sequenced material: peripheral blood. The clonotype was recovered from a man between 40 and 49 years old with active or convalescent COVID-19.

The CDR3 loop reads CASSLDAGEGEKLFF. The CDR3 DNA follows: TGTGCCAGCAGCTTGGACGCAGGGGAAGGTGAAAAACTGTTTTTT. The chain recombines TRBV5-5 with TRBJ1-4, with a tentative D call TRBD1 (6 bases). Germline V gene data show CDR1 as SGHKS and CDR2 as YYEKEE (reference sequence). The germline V and J ends were trimmed by 0 bases and 7 bases, with 13 bases remaining between them. The CDR3 is 15 residues long.